This T cell receptor beta chain was observed in a study of blood T cell repertoires in COVID-19. In the study overall: Some COVID-19 samples were acute and others convalescent; all came from the United States, Italy and Spain. In each case, the material was cDNA or gDNA derived from T cells, B-cell-depleted T cells, or PBMCs.

This clone was detected only a few times. In the original processing: Quantification of nucleated cells was approximated via reference gene primer amplification. Assay used: immunoSEQ multiplex PCR; TCRdb lists only in-frame clones, some missing. That table gives V, J and clone size, and the DNA gave D and trimming. The sample carries 400,000 to 450,000 clones, about nine tenths recorded once. Per germline, CDR1 LNHDA and CDR2 SQIVND (reference sequence). This CDR3 contains 16 residues. The junction had 10 bases not matched to a gene; V was cut back by 4 bases and J by 9 bases. This clonotype originated in a woman in her 30s with active or convalescent COVID-19. The V gene is TRBV19, the J gene TRBJ1-6, with 9 bases identical to TRBD1. The sample was peripheral blood. The CDR3 DNA sequence: TGTGCCAGTAGTACTTTAGGAGGACAGGGGACTTCACCCCTCCACTTT. The encoded protein is CASSTLGGQGTSPLHF.